The subject of this entry is one TCR beta chain. These data come from a study of identical twins. A single record per CDR3 protein comes from TCRdb applying MiXCR to the 5' RACE reads. The sample shows approximately 700,000 distinct CDR3 sequences, around a sixth of them seen only once. These data are also associated with another study on T cells expressing NK-cell markers.

The sample consisted of PBMCs. The clonotype comes from a woman aged 18-30 years in good health.

The CDR3 protein is CASSPDHSGANVLTF. The CDR3 coding sequence is TGCGCCAGCAGCCCTGACCACTCTGGGGCCAACGTCCTGACTTTC. The rearrangement links TRBV5-1 to TRBJ2-6; D is uncertain. The germline V and J ends were trimmed by 4 bases and 0 bases, with 8 bases remaining between them. This CDR3 is built from 15 residues. The germline CDR1 and CDR2 sequences are SGHRS and YFSETQ.